The 21 T cell receptor beta chains listed next were all sequenced from one sample in a study of CD8 T cells in Susac syndrome. RNA was extracted with the RNeasy kit, and a quantity of roughly 0.45 to 1 ug was reverse transcribed using random hexamers. One entry per CDR3 protein results from TCRdb running MiXCR on the immunoSEQ multiplex PCR reads. The sample lists 100,000 to 150,000 distinct CDR3 sequences, around 94% occurring once. The sequenced sample consisted of CD4+ T cells from PBMCs. The receptors shown here come from a human donor with multiple sclerosis.

The chain links TRBV25-1 to TRBJ1-1, with D tentatively TRBD1 (5 bases). CDR3 length equals 11 residues. Deletions cut 7 bases from V and 5 bases from J, with 8 bases between. Germline V lookup: CDR1 MGHDK, CDR2 SYGVNS. The CDR3 is CASTKGTEAFF. The DNA of the CDR3 is TGTGCCAGCACAAAGGGGACTGAAGCTTTCTTT.

The chain couples TRBV12-3 or TRBV12-4 to TRBJ2-5; D not certain. The ends were cut back, 2 bases at V and 3 bases at J, with 10 bases in the middle. The CDR3 runs 14 residues. CDR3 region: CASSLRAAKETQYF. CDR3 sequence (DNA): TGTGCCAGCAGTTTAAGGGCAGCGAAAGAGACCCAGTACTTC.

The chain combines TRBV30 with TRBJ2-1; TRBD2 agrees at 8 bases. This CDR3 has 13 amino acids. V was pared by 5 bases and J by 7 bases, with 7 bases of the junction left unmatched. Germline loops: CDR1 GTSNPN, CDR2 SVGIG (reference sequence). CDR3 coding DNA: TGTGCCTGGTCGACTGCGGGGGGAAATGAGCAGTTCTTC. It specifies CAWSTAGGNEQFF.

Only one count was recorded for this clonotype. The chain has TRBV6-1 and TRBJ1-2, with D perhaps matching TRBD1 (6 bases). Trimming cost V 5 bases and J 0 bases, with 16 bases left between them. CDR1 and CDR2 from the germline V gene are MNHNS and SASEGT. This CDR3 is built from 16 residues. CDR3: CASSPSWTVTNYGYTF. The CDR3 DNA follows: TGTGCCAGCAGTCCCTCCTGGACAGTTACTAACTATGGCTACACCTTC.

V is TRBV7-9 and J is TRBJ1-1; D is perhaps TRBD1 (5 bases). Germline values: CDR1 SEHNR, CDR2 FQNEAQ (reference sequence). V was cut by 4 bases and J by 7 bases, with 10 bases left in between. The CDR3 totals 12 residues. CDR3 region: CASSSGHLEAFF. The CDR3 DNA follows: TGTGCCAGCAGCTCGGGGCACCTTGAAGCTTTCTTT.

This chain links TRBV5-6 with TRBJ1-1; unclear D gene. The CDR3 loop spans 11 amino acids. CDR1 SGHDT and CDR2 YYEEEE come from the germline V gene. With 0 bases removed from V and 5 bases from J, the gap between germline ends came to 2 bases. CDR3 DNA: TGTGCCAGCAGCTTGGTTACTGAAGCTTTCTTT. Translated: CASSLVTEAFF.

V usage is TRBV6-5 and J usage is TRBJ2-2; D not certain. CDR1 and CDR2 (germline): MNHEY, SVGAGI. V shed 0 bases and J shed 7 bases, with 6 bases lying between them. The CDR3 runs 13 residues. The CDR3 is CASSYSHRGELFF. In nucleotides, the CDR3 is TGTGCCAGCAGTTACTCCCATCGCGGGGAGCTGTTTTTT.

This sequence joins TRBV7-8 and TRBJ1-2; 8 bases fit TRBD1. CDR1 and CDR2 (germline): SGHVS, FQNEAQ. J was trimmed by 4 bases and V by 5 bases; bases with no gene match: 9. The CDR3 runs 15 residues. The CDR3 loop is CASSPATGGSYGYTF. The CDR3 DNA reads as TGTGCCAGCAGCCCCGCAACAGGGGGTAGCTATGGCTACACCTTC. Drawing the rest from reference TRBV7-8 and TRBJ1-2, the complete variable domain is GAGVSQSPRYKVAKRGQDVALRCDPISGHVSLFWYQQALGQGPEFLTYFQNEAQLDKSGLPSDRFFAERPEGSVSTLKIQRTQQEDSAVYLCASSPATGGSYGYTFGSGTRLTVV.

The chain employs TRBV15 and TRBJ2-5; maybe TRBD2 (7 bases). Germline CDR1 and CDR2: LNHNV and YYDKDF (reference sequence). The V end was cut by 0 bases, the J end by 5 bases, with 16 bases between. The CDR3 is 16 residues long. As DNA, the CDR3 is TGTGCCACCAGCAGAGATTTAGGGGGGGCCAAGGAGACCCAGTACTTC. Translation: CATSRDLGGAKETQYF.

This rearrangement joins TRBV5-1 to TRBJ2-2; no clear D gene. CDR1 and CDR2 from the germline V gene are SGHRS and YFSETQ. This CDR3 is built from 12 residues. V was pared by 0 bases and J by 8 bases, with 5 bases between. DNA of the CDR3: TGCGCCAGCAGCTTGGTTCCAGGGGAGCTGTTTTTT. It specifies CASSLVPGELFF.

The genes are TRBV30 and TRBJ2-3; D remains ambiguous. The CDR3 loop spans 13 amino acids. Between the trimmed V and J ends, which lost 8 bases and 4 bases, there was a span of 16 bases. CDR1 and CDR2 (germline): GTSNPN, SVGIG (reference sequence). DNA for the CDR3: TGTGCCACTGCGCGCGGTCTTTCAGATACGCAGTATTTT. Residues: CATARGLSDTQYF.

The chain recombines TRBV18 with TRBJ2-1; TRBD1 aligns across 7 bases. The germline CDR1 and CDR2 sequences are KGHSH and LQKENI. Losses at the gene ends were 1 base for V and 0 bases for J; bases not matched to a gene: 3. This CDR3 spans 16 amino acids. CDR3 region: CASSPQTGSSYNEQFF. The CDR3 nucleotides read TGTGCCAGCTCACCACAGACAGGGAGCTCCTACAATGAGCAGTTCTTC.

DNA for the CDR3: TGCGCCAGCAGCGGAACCGAAGGGGAGACCCAGTACTTC. As protein: CASSGTEGETQYF. The V call is TRBV10-1, the J call TRBJ2-5; D is undetermined. Per germline, CDR1 WNHNN and CDR2 SYGVQD (reference sequence). The CDR3 is 13 amino acids. V was pared by 6 bases and J by 5 bases, with 13 bases between.

The chain carries TRBV19 and TRBJ1-1, with 8 nucleotides matching TRBD1. This CDR3 contains 12 residues. Looked up from germline, CDR1 is LNHDA and CDR2 is SQIVND (reference sequence). With V trimmed by 6 bases and J by 13 bases, 10 bases remained unmatched. The CDR3 bases are TGTGCCAGTAGCCCGGACAGGGTCGAGTGTTTCTTT. Translating gives CASSPDRVECFF. The full variable domain, rest sourced from reference TRBV19 and TRBJ1-1, is DGGITQSPKYLFRKEGQNVTLSCEQNLNHDAMYWYRQDPGQGLRLIYYSQIVNDFQKGDIAEGYSVSREKKESFPLTVTSAQKNPTAFYLCASSPDRVECFFGQGTRLTVV.

CDR3 residues: CASSLTSKVIGQGAVQHF. DNA for the CDR3: TGCGCCAGCAGCTTGACTTCGAAGGTTATAGGACAGGGGGCTGTTCAGCATTTT. This sequence joins TRBV5-1 and TRBJ1-5, with 11 bases that match TRBD1. The trim removed 1 base at V and 13 bases at J, leaving 19 bases unmatched. The CDR3 loop spans 18 amino acids. The germline V gene has CDR1 SGHRS and CDR2 YFSETQ.

J is TRBJ1-6 and V is TRBV5-6; TRBD1 agrees at 7 bases. The CDR3 sequence is 16 residues long. CDR1 and CDR2 (germline): SGHDT, YYEEEE. V dropped 4 bases and J dropped 0; count of bases not matched to a gene: 4. Written as DNA, the CDR3 is TGTGCCAGCAGCGGACAGGATTCCTCCTATAATTCACCCCTCCACTTT. It encodes CASSGQDSSYNSPLHF.

The chain is built from TRBV20-1 and TRBJ2-7; 8 nucleotides match TRBD1. CDR3 size: 15 residues. Germline trimming cut 2 bases from V and 5 bases from J; bases unmatched to any gene: 11. Germline CDR1 and CDR2: DFQATT and SNEGSKA (reference sequence). This CDR3 reads CSARHSLDRDHEQYF. Written as DNA, the CDR3 is TGCAGTGCTAGACACTCCTTGGACAGGGACCACGAGCAGTACTTC.

This clonotype showed up just once. CDR3 in DNA: TGTGCCAGCAGCACCGGGACAGCCAACTCCTACGAGCAGTACTTC. It translates to CASSTGTANSYEQYF. The chain couples TRBV9 to TRBJ2-7, with 7 bases aligning to TRBD1. With V trimmed by 4 bases and J by 0 bases, 7 bases remained unmatched. Germline CDR1 reads SGDLS; CDR2 reads YYNGEE. The CDR3 extends over 15 amino acids.

This clonotype has just one count. The CDR3 DNA reads as TGCAGCGTTGGCCGTATGAATGAGAACGAGCAGTACTTC. Translating it yields CSVGRMNENEQYF. The rearrangement links TRBV29-1 to TRBJ2-7; D uncertain. The CDR3 length is 13 residues. CDR1 is SQVTM, CDR2 ANQGSEA, per germline. The V and J ends lost 4 bases and 5 bases respectively, with 15 bases between them.

Regarding this clonotype: Compared with germline, one end of the junction differs, possibly owing to a read error. The rearrangement uses TRBV6-5 and TRBJ2-6, with TRBD2 identical over 8 bases. CDR3 length: 16 residues. The germline CDR1 and CDR2 sequences are MNHEY and SVGAGI. This chain's CDR3 is CAGSSGGVSGANVLTF. The CDR3 DNA sequence: TGTGCCGGCAGTTCGGGAGGGGTCTCTGGGGCCAACGTCCTGACTTTC.

The gene calls are TRBV5-4 and TRBJ2-5; TRBD2 agrees at 7 bases. This CDR3 region has 15 residues. V lost 4 bases and J lost 1; bases outside the gene matches: 7. CDR1 is SGHNT and CDR2 is YYREEE in the germline V gene (reference sequence). CDR3 DNA sequence: TGTGCCAGCAGCCTAAGAACGGGGGGCCAAGAGACCCAGTACTTC. This sequence encodes CASSLRTGGQETQYF.